This T cell receptor (beta chain) was sequenced for a study of control samples from healthy donors and cancer patients. Measured with immunoSEQ multiplex PCR; TCRdb has only the in-frame clones, and not every one. This table has some 170,000 clones, roughly 95% appearing once. V shed 1 base, J shed 7 bases, and the junction held 12 bases outside the gene matches. The germline gives CDR1 MNHEY, CDR2 SMNVEV (reference sequence). The CDR3 is 16 residues long. The sample consisted of blood. This clonotype originated in a woman between 25 and 40 years old in good health. The rearrangement links TRBV27 to TRBJ1-2, with 7 bases identical to TRBD1. The CDR3 reads CASSLWSWGDRAGYTF. In DNA, the CDR3 is TGTGCCAGCAGTTTATGGAGTTGGGGCGACAGGGCTGGCTACACCTTC.